This T cell receptor beta chain was sequenced for a study of blood T cells in healthy people across ages. Notes on the study in general: Both naive CD4+ cell counts and diversity were greater in long-lived donors than in aged donors. Per million T cells, TCR beta diversity dropped about linearly as age rose. No conclusive comparison of naive versus antigen-experienced cells was possible with unsorted PBMCs.

The use of a sample-barcoded 5' primer and a J-beta primer mix characterized a second PCR of about 7 to 12 cycles. TCRdb itself ran the 5' RACE reads through MiXCR, one entry per CDR3 protein. The sample has roughly 830,000 distinct CDR3 sequences; about 59% are singletons. Donor samples were obtained from healthy Caucasian individuals from Russia, aged about 6 to 95. About this clonotype itself: No antigen is known for it.

The CDR3 extends over 13 amino acids. Germline CDR1 LGHDT, CDR2 YNNKEL (reference sequence). V was shortened by 0 bases and J by 7 bases, with 8 bases between the two germline ends. V and J are TRBV3-1 and TRBJ2-3, with D possibly TRBD2 on 6 matching bases. This clonotype was sampled from a man aged 25 to 40 in good health. The sample was blood. The CDR3 DNA follows: TGTGCCAGCAGCCAAGATGCGGGGAATACGCAGTATTTT. Protein product: CASSQDAGNTQYF.